This T cell receptor (beta chain) stems from a study of shared clonotypes between healthy human individuals. Positively selected for CCR7, the CD45RO-negative cells used as naive CD8 cells excluded terminally differentiated effector memory CD45RA+ cells. The method was immunoSEQ multiplex PCR; TCRdb's version includes in-frame clones alone and lacks a portion of them. This table has about 820,000 clones, around 93% appearing once. The CDR3 covers 15 residues. Germline V lookup: CDR1 SGDLS, CDR2 YYNGEE. With 4 bases clipped from V and 3 bases from J, the junction kept 7 bases outside the gene matches.

Source material: naive CD8+ T cells sorted from blood. The V and J genes are TRBV9 and TRBJ2-5, with TRBD1 matching 9 bases. This TCR was recovered from a man aged 25-45 years in good health. CDR3 loop: CASSRTGTGKETQYF. The CDR3 nucleotides read TGTGCCAGCAGCCGGACCGGGACAGGGAAAGAGACCCAGTACTTC.